This T cell receptor beta chain is drawn from a study of T cell changes during pregnancy in multiple sclerosis. Germline CDR1 and CDR2: SQVTM and ANQGSEA. CDR3 size: 14 residues. V was cut by 4 bases and J by 8 bases, with 19 bases left in between. Method: immunoSEQ multiplex PCR; TCRdb's copy keeps in-frame clones and lacks some. The data show some 100,000 clones, around 93% seen once. This rearrangement joins TRBV29-1 to TRBJ2-3; no firm D call. Here the sequenced sample was peripheral blood, taken after pregnancy. This clonotype was obtained from a female donor with multiple sclerosis, enrolled in a pregnancy study. This chain's CDR3 is CSVAFGLPAGTQYF. The CDR3 DNA sequence: TGCAGCGTTGCATTTGGGCTACCAGCCGGTACGCAGTATTTT.